The 14 T cell receptor beta chains reported below all come from one sample, sequenced in a study of breast tumors, draining lymph nodes, adjacent tissues. TCRdb itself ran the multiplex PCR reads through MiXCR, one entry per CDR3 protein. This sample has some 140,000 distinct CDR3 sequences, with 21% found just once. Axillary draining lymph nodes of breast cancer patients supplied the node samples. Sequenced: axillary lymph node tissue. These receptors were taken from a female donor with breast cancer. Some clones in this sample may be carry-over from other donors' samples.

This clonotype was counted at least ten times. This rearrangement joins TRBV4-1 to TRBJ2-1; 14 nucleotides line up with TRBD2. Losses at the gene ends were 5 bases for V and 7 bases for J; bases not matched to a gene: 7. Germline CDR1 is MGHRA and CDR2 is YSYEKL. The CDR3 consists of 16 residues. In DNA form, the CDR3 reads TGCGCCAGCAGCGAACCGGGACTAGCGGGAGTAAATGAGCAGTTCTTC. It translates to CASSEPGLAGVNEQFF.

The table lists this clonotype with many counts. The rearrangement uses TRBV9 and TRBJ2-3, with 9 bases identical to TRBD2. Germline values: CDR1 SGDLS, CDR2 YYNGEE. J lost 0 bases, V lost 2 bases, and 4 bases had no gene match. This CDR3 has 16 amino acids. The CDR3 sequence: CASSVLAGTSTDTQYF. The CDR3 DNA sequence: TGTGCCAGCAGCGTCCTAGCGGGGACTAGCACAGATACGCAGTATTTT.

Points on this clonotype: A much larger clonotype is one base distant, so this may be a read error. The chain recombines TRBV27 with TRBJ1-6, with 8 bases fitting TRBD1. Germline CDR1 MNHEY, CDR2 SMNVEV (reference sequence). The CDR3 runs to 15 residues. Germline trimming cut 5 bases from V and 8 bases from J; bases unmatched to any gene: 8. As DNA, the CDR3 is TGTGCCAGCAGTCCCGGGACAGGATATGATTCACCCCTCCACTTT. It encodes CASSPGTGYDSPLHF.

Only a few counts were recorded for this clonotype. The chain carries TRBV5-1 and TRBJ2-5, with D unclear. The CDR3 is made up of 13 amino acids. Germline CDR1 is SGHRS and CDR2 is YFSETQ. V was trimmed by 4 bases and J by 5 bases, leaving 12 bases between them. The CDR3 sequence: CASSAVTSETQYF. CDR3 sequence (DNA): TGCGCCAGCAGCGCCGTTACGTCGGAGACCCAGTACTTC.

The gene calls are TRBV20-1 and TRBJ2-7, with TRBD1 matching over 7 bases. Unmatched junction bases numbered 8, after V lost 6 bases and J lost 3 bases. CDR3 length: 13 residues. The germline V gene has CDR1 DFQATT and CDR2 SNEGSKA (reference sequence). CDR3 in DNA: TGCAGTGCCAGGGGGACAGAACACTACGAGCAGTACTTC. Its protein product is CSARGTEHYEQYF.

A few counts support this clonotype. The V and J genes are TRBV5-5 and TRBJ2-6; D ambiguous. This CDR3 is 15 amino acids long. Germline values: CDR1 SGHKS, CDR2 YYEKEE (reference sequence). Trimming stripped 3 bases from V and 0 bases from J, with 7 bases between. For the CDR3, the DNA is TGTGCCAGCAGCTCCTGGCTCTCTGGGGCCAACGTCCTGACTTTC. Protein product: CASSSWLSGANVLTF.

This clonotype was detected many times. The chain couples TRBV30 to TRBJ2-7; 15 bases line up with TRBD2. CDR3 length: 14 residues. The junction had 6 bases not matched to a gene; V was cut back by 6 bases and J by 6 bases. The germline CDR1 and CDR2 sequences are GTSNPN and SVGIG (reference sequence). CDR3 loop: CACGTSGRYSEQYF. CDR3 nucleotide sequence: TGTGCCTGCGGGACTAGCGGGAGGTATAGCGAGCAGTACTTC.

This clonotype occurred many times. The rearrangement joins TRBV6-5 to TRBJ2-3, with D perhaps matching TRBD1 or TRBD2 (5 bases each). The CDR3 contains 18 residues. The germline V gene encodes CDR1 MNHEY and CDR2 SVGAGI. V was trimmed by 0 bases and J by 4 bases, leaving 20 bases between them. CDR3 nucleotides: TGTGCCAGCAGTTACTCGTTCCGTTCGACGGGACCCGCAGATACGCAGTATTTT. This codes for CASSYSFRSTGPADTQYF.

In regard to this clonotype: A much larger clone sits a single nucleotide away, making a read error possible. The gene calls are TRBV3-1 and TRBJ1-3; D is ambiguous. V was shortened by 3 bases and J by 8 bases, with 8 bases between the two germline ends. Germline V gene data show CDR1 as LGHDT and CDR2 as YNNKEL (reference sequence). The CDR3 is 12 amino acids. This chain's CDR3 is CASSHSWDTIYF. The CDR3 DNA follows: TGTGCCAGCAGCCACTCCTGGGACACCATATATTTT.

At least ten counts were recorded for this clonotype. V and J are TRBV6-1 and TRBJ1-2, with 7 positions matching TRBD1. This CDR3 has 13 residues. After removal of 10 bases from V and 6 bases from J, the junction contained 11 bases not matched to a gene. Germline V gene data show CDR1 as MNHNS and CDR2 as SASEGT. CDR3 nucleotides: TGTGCCACTCTTCAGGGGGTTAGGAATGGCTACACCTTC. Its translation: CATLQGVRNGYTF.

A few counts support this clonotype. The chain joins TRBV27 to TRBJ2-5, with TRBD1 identical over 7 bases. The CDR3 runs to 16 residues. Germline values: CDR1 MNHEY, CDR2 SMNVEV (reference sequence). V lost 5 bases and J lost 5; bases outside the gene matches: 14. The chain's CDR3 is CASSPLRTGRGETQYF. CDR3 coding DNA: TGTGCCAGCAGTCCCCTTCGGACAGGTCGGGGCGAGACCCAGTACTTC.

This clonotype was counted many times. The chain carries TRBV30 and TRBJ2-3; 10 nucleotides line up with TRBD1. The germline V gene has CDR1 GTSNPN and CDR2 SVGIG (reference sequence). This CDR3 spans 15 amino acids. Trimming removed 5 bases from V and 4 bases from J; junction bases left unmatched: 9. The CDR3 is CAWDTGTGVADTQYF. The DNA for the CDR3 is TGTGCCTGGGACACCGGGACAGGGGTTGCAGATACGCAGTATTTT.

In this sample, this clonotype turned up many times. The chain recombines TRBV2 with TRBJ2-1; D not resolved. This CDR3 has 12 amino acids. Germline values: CDR1 SNHLY, CDR2 FYNNEI. V was cut by 8 bases and J by 6 bases, with 11 bases left in between. The CDR3 sequence is CASVEDTNEQFF. As DNA, the CDR3 is TGTGCCAGCGTTGAGGATACCAATGAGCAGTTCTTC.

This clonotype was observed many times. This chain connects TRBV7-3 to TRBJ2-1; TRBD2 matches at 11 bases. Germline CDR1 reads SGHTA; CDR2 reads FQGTGA. This CDR3 is built from 18 residues. The V segment lost 5 bases and the J segment 6 bases; nucleotides outside the gene matches: 15. The CDR3 region is CASSPPAPTSGRSNEQFF. As DNA, the CDR3 is TGTGCCAGCAGCCCACCGGCCCCCACTAGCGGGAGATCCAATGAGCAGTTCTTC.